The clone carrying this TCR beta chain has ten or more counts. What it binds is unknown. CDR3 and TCR beta VDJ profiling relied on a genomic DNA template. One entry per CDR3 protein, called by TCRdb with MiXCR from the reads. The sample includes some 160,000 distinct CDR3 sequences, 48% of them seen just once. This specimen belongs to a study of CD8+CD57+ T cells in acquired aplastic anemia. Across the study: Across the sorted CD4+ and CD8+ cells, DNA amounts averaged about 3.1 ug. Study-wide results and limits: Patients shared some 29 CD8+ CDR3 sequences with controls. Patients did not significantly differ from controls in CD8+ Simpson's diversity.

The junction had 6 bases not matched to a gene; V was cut back by 4 bases and J by 3 bases. The CDR3 runs 15 residues. Germline loops: CDR1 SGHTA, CDR2 FQGNSA. Individuals selected for sequencing had exhibited CD8+CD57+ cell expansion on flow cytometry. Acquired aplastic anemia of severe grade affected all patients. The source material was sorted CD4+, CD8+, or CD8+CD57+ T cells (not recorded which) from PBMCs. The receptor comes from a human donor with aplastic anemia. This chain joins TRBV7-2 and TRBJ2-3, with TRBD1 matching over 8 bases. CDR3 in DNA: TGTGCCAGCAGCTCCTTTGGACAGGGTACAGATACGCAGTATTTT. This translates into CASSSFGQGTDTQYF.